Listed here is a single T cell receptor (beta chain). V was pared by 5 bases and J by 3 bases, with 19 bases between. Germline values: CDR1 MNHNY, CDR2 SVGAGI (reference sequence). The CDR3 covers 16 residues. This sample is drawn from a study of T-cell memory formation after mild COVID-19. TCRdb analysed the 5' RACE reads with MiXCR anew, one entry per CDR3 protein. The profile covers roughly 350,000 distinct CDR3 sequences, with around a fifth appearing a single time and 9.5% to 15% taken by the ten largest. The V and J genes are TRBV6-6 and TRBJ1-2; weak D call: TRBD1 (5 bases). Sequenced: PBMCs or a T cell subset sorted from them (not recorded which). This TCR derives from an adult woman who had mild COVID-19 (a few samples of this study predate the infection). Cell type and time point are not known. Here the CDR3 DNA reads TGTGCCAGCAGTCTGACGACAGCCACTAAATACTATGGCTACACCTTC. Its translation: CASSLTTATKYYGYTF.